These 9 T cell receptor beta chains were sequenced from one sample in a study of beta chain features in type 1 diabetes. Regarding the study as a whole: For Type 1 diabetes patients, all four CD4+ subsets carried TCRB CDR3s that were moderately but significantly shorter.

Expressed TCRB transcripts were sequenced after all isolated RNA was converted to cDNA. Only in-frame clones appear in the TCRdb table, and some are missing; sequencing was by immunoSEQ multiplex PCR. This table holds 400,000 or so clones, 8.5% to 10% found once. Which antigens these TCRs recognize remains unknown. The sequenced sample was central memory CD4+ T cells from blood. These TCRs come from a man aged 25 to 40 with type 1 diabetes.

This clone has a handful of counts. The identical CDR3 is also encoded by other nucleotide sequences in the sample. The chain carries TRBV5-1 and TRBJ2-7; D is perhaps TRBD1 (5 bases). Germline CDR1 and CDR2: SGHRS and YFSETQ. The germline V and J ends were trimmed by 3 bases and 3 bases, with 7 bases remaining between them. The CDR3 sequence is 12 residues long. The CDR3 DNA sequence: TGCGCCAGCAGCTCCCAGGGCTACGAGCAGTACTTC. This translates into CASSSQGYEQYF.

This clone was seen at least ten times. Other DNA sequences of this sample code for an identical CDR3. The chain uses TRBV7-9 and TRBJ2-7; 10 positions match TRBD2. Germline lookup yields CDR1 SEHNR and CDR2 FQNEAQ (reference sequence). The CDR3 contains 13 residues. The J segment lost 2 bases and the V segment lost 5 bases, leaving 0 bases of the junction unmatched. CDR3 amino acids: CASSSGRAYEQYF. The CDR3 DNA follows: TGTGCCAGCAGCAGCGGGAGGGCCTACGAGCAGTACTTC.

CDR3 in DNA: TGTGCCAGCAGCCAAAAGGGCTTTAGCAATCAGCCCCAGCATTTT. Amino acids: CASSQKGFSNQPQHF. This sequence joins TRBV4-2 and TRBJ1-5, with D hard to call. Germline V gives CDR1 LGHNA, CDR2 YNFKEQ. CDR3 size: 15 residues. Trimming shortened V by 2 bases and J by 0 bases, and 8 bases separated the two germline ends.

The table lists this clone with many counts. The V gene is TRBV7-9, the J gene TRBJ2-1, with no clear D. CDR1 and CDR2 (germline): SEHNR, FQNEAQ (reference sequence). V lost 3 bases to trimming and J lost 0 bases, with 6 bases between them. The CDR3 contains 14 residues. Written as DNA, the CDR3 is TGTGCCAGCAGCTTCCAGAGCTCCTACAATGAGCAGTTCTTC. This encodes CASSFQSSYNEQFF.

This clone was seen ten or more times. V is TRBV28 and J is TRBJ2-7, with 10 bases aligning to TRBD2. Germline V gene data show CDR1 as MDHEN and CDR2 as SYDVKM. V lost 6 bases to trimming and J lost 3 bases; unmatched junction nucleotides: 5. This CDR3 spans 14 amino acids. CDR3 DNA: TGTGCCAGCAGACCCGGGACTAGCGACTACGAGCAGTACTTC. Translating it yields CASRPGTSDYEQYF.

This clone appeared many times. The V and J genes are TRBV4-2 and TRBJ2-4; D is uncertain. Germline V gives CDR1 LGHNA, CDR2 YNFKEQ. CDR3 size: 14 residues. The V end was cut by 5 bases, the J end by 7 bases, with 15 bases between. CDR3 protein: CASSYGRTANIQYF. The DNA for the CDR3 is TGTGCCAGCAGCTACGGAAGGACGGCTAACATTCAGTACTTC.

Comments on this clone: Other nucleotide sequences from this sample produce the same CDR3. The chain recombines TRBV28 with TRBJ1-2, with a tentative D call TRBD1 (6 bases). Trimming left V 6 bases short and J 4 bases short, with 15 bases between. Germline CDR1 MDHEN, CDR2 SYDVKM. CDR3 size: 14 residues. The CDR3 DNA reads TGTGCCAGCAGGGCCGGGATCAGGGGCTATGGCTACACCTTC. This gives the protein CASRAGIRGYGYTF.

The chain has TRBV28 and TRBJ2-3; 7 bases are shared with TRBD1. Losses at the gene ends were 3 bases for V and 2 bases for J; bases not matched to a gene: 5. The germline CDR1 and CDR2 sequences are MDHEN and SYDVKM. The CDR3 covers 15 residues. The CDR3 DNA reads as TGTGCCAGCAGTTTCTACAGGGGATCCACAGATACGCAGTATTTT. Encoded protein: CASSFYRGSTDTQYF.

This chain connects TRBV7-9 to TRBJ1-2, with D unclear. Trimming took 5 bases from V and 7 from J, leaving 23 bases between them. In germline, CDR1 is SEHNR, CDR2 FQNEAQ (reference sequence). The CDR3 spans 16 residues. The CDR3 sequence: CASSRPNSPAGGGYTF. The CDR3 DNA reads as TGTGCCAGCAGCCGACCTAACAGTCCAGCGGGAGGTGGCTACACCTTC.